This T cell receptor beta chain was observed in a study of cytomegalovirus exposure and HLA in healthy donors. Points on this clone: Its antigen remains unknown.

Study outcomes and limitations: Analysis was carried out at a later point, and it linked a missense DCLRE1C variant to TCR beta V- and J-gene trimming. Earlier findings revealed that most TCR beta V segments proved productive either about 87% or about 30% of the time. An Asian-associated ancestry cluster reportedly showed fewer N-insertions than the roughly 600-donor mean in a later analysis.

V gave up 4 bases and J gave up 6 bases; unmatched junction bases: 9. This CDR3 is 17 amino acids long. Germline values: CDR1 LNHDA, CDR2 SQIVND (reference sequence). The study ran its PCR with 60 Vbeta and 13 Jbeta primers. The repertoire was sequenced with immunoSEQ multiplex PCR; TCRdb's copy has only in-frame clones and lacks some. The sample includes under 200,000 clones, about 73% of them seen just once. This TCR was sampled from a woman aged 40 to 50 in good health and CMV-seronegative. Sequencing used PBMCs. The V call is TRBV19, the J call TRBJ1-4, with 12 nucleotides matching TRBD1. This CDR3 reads CASSSTGTGGAYEKLFF. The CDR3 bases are TGTGCCAGTAGTAGCACCGGGACAGGGGGCGCGTATGAAAAACTGTTTTTT.